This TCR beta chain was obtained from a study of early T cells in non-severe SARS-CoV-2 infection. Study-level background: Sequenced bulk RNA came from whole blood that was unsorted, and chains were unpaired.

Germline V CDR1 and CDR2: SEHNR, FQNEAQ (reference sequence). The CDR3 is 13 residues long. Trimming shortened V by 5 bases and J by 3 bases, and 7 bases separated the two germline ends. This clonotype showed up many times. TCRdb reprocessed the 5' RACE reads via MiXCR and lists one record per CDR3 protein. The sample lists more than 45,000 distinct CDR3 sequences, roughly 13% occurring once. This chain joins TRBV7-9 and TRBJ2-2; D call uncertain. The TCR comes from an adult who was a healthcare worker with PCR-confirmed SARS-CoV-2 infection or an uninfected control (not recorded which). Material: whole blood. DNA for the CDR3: TGTGCCAGCAGCCTTGTCCACACCGGGGAGCTGTTTTTT. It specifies CASSLVHTGELFF.